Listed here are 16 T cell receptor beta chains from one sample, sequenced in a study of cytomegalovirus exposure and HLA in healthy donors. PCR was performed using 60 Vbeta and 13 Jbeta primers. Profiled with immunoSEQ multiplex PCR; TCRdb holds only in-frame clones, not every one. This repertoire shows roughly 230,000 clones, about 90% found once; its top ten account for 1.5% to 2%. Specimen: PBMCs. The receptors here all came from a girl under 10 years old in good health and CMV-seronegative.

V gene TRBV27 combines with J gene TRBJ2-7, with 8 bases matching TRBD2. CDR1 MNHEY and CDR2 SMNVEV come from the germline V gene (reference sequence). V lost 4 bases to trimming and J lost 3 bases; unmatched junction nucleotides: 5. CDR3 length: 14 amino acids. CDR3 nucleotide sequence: TGTGCCAGCAGTTCGATTAGCGGGATCTACGAGCAGTACTTC. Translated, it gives CASSSISGIYEQYF.

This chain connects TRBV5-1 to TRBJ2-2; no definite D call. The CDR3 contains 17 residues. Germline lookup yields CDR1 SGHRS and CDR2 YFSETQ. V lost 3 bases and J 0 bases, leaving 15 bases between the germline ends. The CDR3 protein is CASSSSTTVANTGELFF. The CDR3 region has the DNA TGCGCCAGCAGCTCGAGCACTACGGTCGCGAACACCGGGGAGCTGTTTTTT.

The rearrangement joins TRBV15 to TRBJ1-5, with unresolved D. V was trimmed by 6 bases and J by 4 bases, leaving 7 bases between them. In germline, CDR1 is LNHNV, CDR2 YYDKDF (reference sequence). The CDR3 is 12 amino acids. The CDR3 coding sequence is TGTGCCACCAGTCGGGAAAATCAGCCCCAGCATTTT. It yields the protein CATSRENQPQHF.

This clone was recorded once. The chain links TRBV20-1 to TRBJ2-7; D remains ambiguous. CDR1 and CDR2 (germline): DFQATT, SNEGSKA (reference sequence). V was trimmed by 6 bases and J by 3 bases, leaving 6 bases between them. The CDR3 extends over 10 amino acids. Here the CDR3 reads CSALYYEQYF. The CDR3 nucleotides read TGCAGTGCCCTTTACTACGAGCAGTACTTC.

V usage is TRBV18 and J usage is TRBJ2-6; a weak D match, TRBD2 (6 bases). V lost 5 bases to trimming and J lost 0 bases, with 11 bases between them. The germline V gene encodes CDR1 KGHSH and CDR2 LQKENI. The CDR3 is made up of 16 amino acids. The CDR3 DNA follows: TGTGCCAGCTCAATGGGGGGAAACTCTGGGGCCAACGTCCTGACTTTC. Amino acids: CASSMGGNSGANVLTF.

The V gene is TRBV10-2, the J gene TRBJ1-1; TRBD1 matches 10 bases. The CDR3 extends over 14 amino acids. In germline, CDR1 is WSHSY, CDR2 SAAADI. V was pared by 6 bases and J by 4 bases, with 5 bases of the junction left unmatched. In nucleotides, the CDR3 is TGCGCCAGCAGACGCGGACAGGGGGGCACTGAAGCTTTCTTT. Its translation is CASRRGQGGTEAFF.

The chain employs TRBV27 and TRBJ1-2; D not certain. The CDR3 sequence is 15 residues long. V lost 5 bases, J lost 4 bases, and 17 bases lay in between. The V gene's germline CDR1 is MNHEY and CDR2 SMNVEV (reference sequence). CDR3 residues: CASSPRSVSGYGYTF. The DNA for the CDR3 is TGTGCCAGCAGTCCTCGTTCAGTGTCGGGCTATGGCTACACCTTC.

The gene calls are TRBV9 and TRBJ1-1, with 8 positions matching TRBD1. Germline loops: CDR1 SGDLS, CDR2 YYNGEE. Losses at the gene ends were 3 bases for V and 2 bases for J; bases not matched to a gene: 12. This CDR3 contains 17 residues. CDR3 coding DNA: TGTGCCAGCAGCGGGTCCGGGACAGGTAACCCAAACACTGAAGCTTTCTTT. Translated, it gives CASSGSGTGNPNTEAFF.

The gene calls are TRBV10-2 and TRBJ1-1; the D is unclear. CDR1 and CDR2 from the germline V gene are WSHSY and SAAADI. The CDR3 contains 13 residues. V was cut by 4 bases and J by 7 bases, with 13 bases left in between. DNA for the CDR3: TGCGCCAGCAGTGTTGAGCTGACGGGTGAAGCTTTCTTT. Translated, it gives CASSVELTGEAFF.

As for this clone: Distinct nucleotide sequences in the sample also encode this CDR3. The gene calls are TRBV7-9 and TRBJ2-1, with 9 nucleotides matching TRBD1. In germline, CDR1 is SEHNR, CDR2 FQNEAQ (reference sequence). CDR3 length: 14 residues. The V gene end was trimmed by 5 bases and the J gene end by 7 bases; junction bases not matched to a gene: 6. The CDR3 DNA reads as TGTGCCAGCAGCCTCGGGACAGGGAGGAATGAGCAGTTCTTC. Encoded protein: CASSLGTGRNEQFF.

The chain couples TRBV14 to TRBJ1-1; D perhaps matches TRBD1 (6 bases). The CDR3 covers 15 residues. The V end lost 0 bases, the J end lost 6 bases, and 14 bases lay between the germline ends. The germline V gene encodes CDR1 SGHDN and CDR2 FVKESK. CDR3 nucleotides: TGTGCCAGCAGCCAAGAAAGGGGGGGCCTCGCTGAAGCTTTCTTT. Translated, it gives CASSQERGGLAEAFF.

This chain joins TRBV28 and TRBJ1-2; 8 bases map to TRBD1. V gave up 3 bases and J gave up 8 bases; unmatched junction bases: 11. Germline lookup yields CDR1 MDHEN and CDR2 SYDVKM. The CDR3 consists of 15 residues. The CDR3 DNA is TGTGCCAGCAGTTTCTATCCAGGGGGCTCAGGGGGCTACACCTTC. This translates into CASSFYPGGSGGYTF.

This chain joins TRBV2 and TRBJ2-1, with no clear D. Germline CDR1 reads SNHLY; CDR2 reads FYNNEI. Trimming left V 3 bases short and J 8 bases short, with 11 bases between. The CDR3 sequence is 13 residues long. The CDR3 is CASSESESDEQFF. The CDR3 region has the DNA TGTGCCAGCAGTGAGTCCGAGTCCGATGAGCAGTTCTTC.

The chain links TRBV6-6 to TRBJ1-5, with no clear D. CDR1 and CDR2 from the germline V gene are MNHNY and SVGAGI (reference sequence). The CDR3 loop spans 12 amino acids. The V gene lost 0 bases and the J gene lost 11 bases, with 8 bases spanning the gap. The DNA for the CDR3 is TGTGCCAGCAGTTACTCCCCGGGGTCCCAGCATTTT. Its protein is CASSYSPGSQHF.

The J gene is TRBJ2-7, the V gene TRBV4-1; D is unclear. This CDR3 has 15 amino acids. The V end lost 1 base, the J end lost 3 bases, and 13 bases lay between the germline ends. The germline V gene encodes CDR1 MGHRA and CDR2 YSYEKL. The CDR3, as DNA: TGCGCCAGCAGCCAAGCTCCCGGGTCCCACTACGAGCAGTACTTC. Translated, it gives CASSQAPGSHYEQYF.

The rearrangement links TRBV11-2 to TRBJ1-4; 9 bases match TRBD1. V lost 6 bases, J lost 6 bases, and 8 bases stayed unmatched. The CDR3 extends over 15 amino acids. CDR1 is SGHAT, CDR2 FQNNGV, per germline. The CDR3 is CASSTPGQGYEKLFF. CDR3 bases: TGTGCCAGCAGTACACCGGGACAGGGCTATGAAAAACTGTTTTTT.